Here is one T cell receptor beta chain with its context. These data are taken from a study of response to subunit inactivated influenza vaccine. TCRdb called the RT-PCR reads again in MiXCR, with one record for every CDR3 protein. The data show some 150,000 distinct CDR3 sequences, about 12% seen once. Trimming at V came to 0 bases and at J to 2 bases, leaving 17 bases not matched to a gene. Germline V gives CDR1 DFQATT, CDR2 SNEGSKA (reference sequence). This CDR3 region has 19 residues. These data also formed part of another study, on T cells expressing NK-cell markers. From that report: Generation of TCR beta cDNA was performed by 5'RACE template switching incorporating UMIs. HCMV serostatus: seven of eight sequenced donors positive, one negative. Among CD8+ T cells from five or six donors, dominant NKG2C+ clonotypes accounted for about 1.0-7.0%. There were a handful of donors in whom these clonotypes also led the CD3+CD56-NKG2C+ fraction. HCMV specificity of the expanded NKG2C+ T cell clones was not established.

The chain links TRBV20-1 to TRBJ2-3; 7 bases line up with TRBD1. The specimen was CD8+ T cells sorted from PBMCs, collected roughly 13 days after vaccination. The source of this sequence is a man in his fifties or sixties who received an inactivated influenza vaccine. CDR3 region: CSARDDRALVNLFTDTQYF. The DNA for the CDR3 is TGCAGTGCTAGAGACGACAGGGCCCTCGTGAACCTCTTCACAGATACGCAGTATTTT.